The 29 T cell receptor beta chains below were found in one sample sequenced in a study of a mutant IDH1 vaccine in newly diagnosed glioma. Time point in this sample: week 11, during vaccination. The study gave 300 ug of mutant IDH1 20-mer peptide per vaccine dose, with topical imiquimod. TCRdb keeps only in-frame clones here, not all; method: immunoSEQ multiplex PCR. This sample has 120,000 or so clones, with roughly 78% found just once. No antigens are known for them. The sequenced sample was PBMCs, obtained from a glioma patient whose treatment included an IDH1 peptide vaccine. Receptor source: a man aged 35 to 55 with glioma.

This chain connects TRBV7-2 to TRBJ2-5; 11 bases align to TRBD2. Germline CDR1 reads SGHTA; CDR2 reads FQGNSA. J lost 4 bases, V lost 1 base, and 5 bases had no gene match. This CDR3 has 16 amino acids. The CDR3: CASSLGLAGGGETQYF. The DNA for the CDR3 is TGTGCCAGCAGCTTAGGGCTAGCGGGGGGTGGAGAGACCCAGTACTTC.

This rearrangement joins TRBV28 to TRBJ1-3, with a possible D match to TRBD1 (6 bases). Trimming cost V 6 bases and J 0 bases, with 9 bases left between them. The CDR3 runs 14 residues. CDR1 is MDHEN, CDR2 SYDVKM, per germline. The CDR3 spells CASRTGFSGNTIYF. The CDR3 DNA reads TGTGCCAGCAGAACAGGGTTCTCTGGAAACACCATATATTTT.

The CDR3 DNA is TGTGCCAGCAGTTCAGGGACAGGGAATTCACCCCTCCACTTT. This gives the protein CASSSGTGNSPLHF. The chain has TRBV27 and TRBJ1-6, with 9 bases identical to TRBD1. V was pared by 4 bases and J by 7 bases, with 2 bases of the junction left unmatched. This CDR3 comprises 14 residues. Germline CDR1 MNHEY, CDR2 SMNVEV (reference sequence).

This clone was seen more than once but under ten times. The chain combines TRBV20-1 with TRBJ1-1, with D unclear. Looked up from germline, CDR1 is DFQATT and CDR2 is SNEGSKA (reference sequence). V was pared by 5 bases and J by 2 bases, with 3 bases between. CDR3 size: 10 residues. CDR3 amino acids: CSAGNTEAFF. The CDR3 DNA sequence: TGCAGTGCTGGAAACACTGAAGCTTTCTTT.

This chain joins TRBV5-1 and TRBJ2-7, with D possibly TRBD2 on 5 matching bases. Between the trimmed V and J ends, which lost 0 bases and 0 bases, there was a span of 10 bases. This CDR3 has 15 residues. Germline CDR1 is SGHRS and CDR2 is YFSETQ. CDR3 sequence reads: CASSLVGDISYEQYF. The DNA for the CDR3 is TGCGCCAGCAGCTTGGTCGGGGATATCTCCTACGAGCAGTACTTC.

This clone has only one observation. The chain recombines TRBV4-1 with TRBJ2-5; D is possibly TRBD2 (7 bases). Germline CDR1 reads MGHRA; CDR2 reads YSYEKL. V shed 4 bases and J shed 5 bases, with 17 bases lying between them. This CDR3 spans 15 amino acids. The CDR3 DNA sequence: TGCGCCAGCAGCCTCTTGGGGGGGCGGGTCGAGACCCAGTACTTC. As protein: CASSLLGGRVETQYF.

The rearrangement links TRBV28 to TRBJ1-1; D remains ambiguous. Trimming took 6 bases from V and 3 from J, leaving 17 bases between them. The CDR3 spans 15 residues. The germline CDR1 and CDR2 sequences are MDHEN and SYDVKM. CDR3 residues: CASRFTSDDYTEAFF. The CDR3 nucleotides are TGTGCCAGCAGGTTTACATCCGACGATTACACTGAAGCTTTCTTT. The whole variable domain, remainder taken from reference TRBV28 and TRBJ1-1, is DVKVTQSSRYLVKRTGEKVFLECVQDMDHENMFWYRQDPGLGLRLIYFSYDVKMKEKGDIPEGYSVSREKKERFSLILESASTNQTSMYLCASRFTSDDYTEAFFGQGTRLTVV.

The V gene is TRBV7-8, the J gene TRBJ2-7; a possible D gene is TRBD2 (6 bases). CDR1 and CDR2 (germline): SGHVS, FQNEAQ. The CDR3 consists of 16 residues. Trimming stripped 3 bases from V and 4 bases from J, with 19 bases between. The CDR3 reads CASSFSQRADRYEQYF. As DNA, the CDR3 is TGTGCCAGCAGCTTTTCGCAGCGGGCAGATCGGTACGAGCAGTACTTC.

This chain connects TRBV28 to TRBJ2-7; no definite D call. V was cut by 1 base and J by 4 bases, with 5 bases left in between. The CDR3 totals 12 residues. The germline V gene has CDR1 MDHEN and CDR2 SYDVKM. The CDR3 spells CASSLYLYEQYF. CDR3 nucleotides: TGTGCCAGCAGTTTATATCTTTACGAGCAGTACTTC.

J is TRBJ2-3 and V is TRBV28; 9 bases line up with TRBD1. Trimming removed 6 bases from V and 0 bases from J; junction bases left unmatched: 10. Germline CDR1 MDHEN, CDR2 SYDVKM. This CDR3 is built from 17 residues. As DNA, the CDR3 is TGTGCCAGCAGCTCCGACCGGGACAGGGAAAGCACAGATACGCAGTATTTT. It translates to CASSSDRDRESTDTQYF.

This rearrangement joins TRBV5-1 to TRBJ2-5; tentatively, D is TRBD2 (6 bases). From germline, CDR1 is SGHRS and CDR2 YFSETQ. With 5 bases removed from V and 0 bases from J, the gap between germline ends came to 14 bases. The CDR3 consists of 15 residues. CDR3 in DNA: TGCGCCAGCAGGCCCGGGGCGGGGAACCAAGAGACCCAGTACTTC. This translates into CASRPGAGNQETQYF. Complete variable domain (other parts from reference TRBV5-1 and TRBJ2-5): KAGVTQTPRYLIKTRGQQVTLSCSPISGHRSVSWYQQTPGQGLQFLFEYFSETQRNKGNFPGRFSGRQFSNSRSEMNVSTLELGDSALYLCASRPGAGNQETQYFGPGTRLLVL.

This clone was detected only a few times. The J gene is TRBJ2-5, the V gene TRBV5-1; 16 nucleotides agree with TRBD2. V trimming: 9 bases; J trimming: 2 bases; junction bases outside the gene matches: 4. The germline CDR1 and CDR2 sequences are SGHRS and YFSETQ. The CDR3 totals 15 residues. The CDR3 DNA reads as TGCGCCACGGGGACTAGCGGGAGGGATCAAGAGACCCAGTACTTC. It is translated as CATGTSGRDQETQYF.

The chain couples TRBV7-9 to TRBJ2-7, with TRBD2 matching 10 bases. There are 15 residues in the CDR3. The V segment lost 1 base and the J segment 7 bases; nucleotides outside the gene matches: 7. The germline V gene encodes CDR1 SEHNR and CDR2 FQNEAQ (reference sequence). The CDR3, as DNA: TGTGCCAGCAGCTTAGAGGCTAGCGGGAGAGGGGAGCAGTACTTC. Protein: CASSLEASGRGEQYF. Based on the CDR3 plus reference TRBV7-9 and TRBJ2-7, the full variable domain is DTGVSQNPRHKITKRGQNVTFRCDPISEHNRLYWYRQTLGQGPEFLTYFQNEAQLEKSRLLSDRFSAERPKGSFSTLEIQRTEQGDSAMYLCASSLEASGRGEQYFGPGTRLTVT.

This clone was found a few times. J is TRBJ2-3 and V is TRBV4-2, with TRBD2 matching over 9 bases. The CDR3 has 19 residues. The ends lost 1 base at V and 0 bases at J; junction bases unmatched: 11. Germline V gives CDR1 LGHNA, CDR2 YNFKEQ. In nucleotides, the CDR3 is TGTGCCAGCAGCCAAGTAAAGCGGGGGGCCCACCCAAGCACAGATACGCAGTATTTT. Protein: CASSQVKRGAHPSTDTQYF.

This chain uses TRBV9 with TRBJ1-1; unclear D gene. The CDR3 has 17 residues. Germline loops: CDR1 SGDLS, CDR2 YYNGEE. V lost 0 bases, J lost 0 bases, and 15 bases lay in between. This chain's CDR3 is CASSVGGTALLNTEAFF. The CDR3 DNA follows: TGTGCCAGCAGCGTAGGAGGAACGGCCCTCTTGAACACTGAAGCTTTCTTT.

This chain uses TRBV28 with TRBJ2-1; D tentatively reads TRBD1 or TRBD2 (5 bases each). This CDR3 region has 15 residues. The V and J ends lost 3 bases and 3 bases respectively, with 12 bases between them. The germline V gene encodes CDR1 MDHEN and CDR2 SYDVKM. The CDR3 sequence is CASSFGGVGYNEQFF. CDR3 bases: TGTGCCAGCAGTTTTGGGGGTGTAGGCTACAATGAGCAGTTCTTC.

The CDR3 region is CASSSWKGMNTEAFF. In DNA form, the CDR3 reads TGTGCCAGCAGCTCCTGGAAGGGGATGAACACTGAAGCTTTCTTT. The J gene is TRBJ1-1, the V gene TRBV27, with a weak D call TRBD1 (5 bases). CDR1 and CDR2 from the germline V gene are MNHEY and SMNVEV (reference sequence). V was cut by 6 bases and J by 0 bases, with 14 bases left in between. The CDR3 sequence is 15 residues long.

This chain joins TRBV19 and TRBJ2-7, with D possibly TRBD2 on 5 matching bases. The CDR3 consists of 13 residues. V was shortened by 2 bases and J by 2 bases, with 7 bases between the two germline ends. Germline CDR1 and CDR2: LNHDA and SQIVND (reference sequence). CDR3 nucleotides: TGTGCCAGTAGTATAATCGGGGCCTACGAGCAGTACTTC. It translates to CASSIIGAYEQYF. The variable domain in full, with the rest retrieved from reference TRBV19 and TRBJ2-7, is DGGITQSPKYLFRKEGQNVTLSCEQNLNHDAMYWYRQDPGQGLRLIYYSQIVNDFQKGDIAEGYSVSREKKESFPLTVTSAQKNPTAFYLCASSIIGAYEQYFGPGTRLTVT.

This chain uses TRBV5-4 with TRBJ2-1; maybe TRBD1 (6 bases). The ends were cut back, 7 bases at V and 4 bases at J, with 18 bases in the middle. Germline-derived CDR1 and CDR2 are SGHNT and YYREEE (reference sequence). The CDR3 runs 15 residues. CDR3 DNA: TGTGCCAGCGAGTTACAGGGCTCCAGGTACAATGAGCAGTTCTTC. It translates to CASELQGSRYNEQFF. The full variable domain, rest sourced from reference TRBV5-4 and TRBJ2-1, is ETGVTQSPTHLIKTRGQQVTLRCSSQSGHNTVSWYQQALGQGPQFIFQYYREEENGRGNFPPRFSGLQFPNYSSELNVNALELDDSALYLCASELQGSRYNEQFFGPGTRLTVL.

The gene calls are TRBV27 and TRBJ2-2; 8 nucleotides match TRBD1. The ends lost 3 bases at V and 4 bases at J; junction bases unmatched: 7. This CDR3 is built from 16 residues. Germline V lookup: CDR1 MNHEY, CDR2 SMNVEV (reference sequence). The CDR3 sequence is CASSFRGQGGTGELFF. The CDR3 DNA follows: TGTGCCAGCAGTTTTAGAGGACAGGGAGGCACCGGGGAGCTGTTTTTT.

CDR3 nucleotides: TGTGCCAGCAGCGTAGGGGCAGACTCCTACAATGAGCAGTTCTTC. Encoded protein: CASSVGADSYNEQFF. J is TRBJ2-1 and V is TRBV9; no reliable D call. The ends were cut back, 0 bases at V and 0 bases at J, with 7 bases in the middle. The CDR3 totals 15 residues. The V gene's germline CDR1 is SGDLS and CDR2 YYNGEE. Full variable domain (outside the CDR3, taken from reference TRBV9 and TRBJ2-1): DSGVTQTPKHLITATGQRVTLRCSPRSGDLSVYWYQQSLDQGLQFLIQYYNGEERAKGNILERFSAQQFPDLHSELNLSSLELGDSALYFCASSVGADSYNEQFFGPGTRLTVL.

V and J are TRBV9 and TRBJ2-1, with 8 bases aligning to TRBD1. V gave up 0 bases and J gave up 9 bases; unmatched junction bases: 8. The CDR3 totals 15 residues. CDR1 is SGDLS, CDR2 YYNGEE, per germline. CDR3 sequence: CASSVDGTGKREQFF. CDR3 DNA: TGTGCCAGCAGCGTAGACGGGACAGGCAAGCGTGAGCAGTTCTTC.

The genes are TRBV5-1 and TRBJ1-4; D is undetermined. The germline CDR1 and CDR2 sequences are SGHRS and YFSETQ. This CDR3 contains 15 residues. V was trimmed by 4 bases and J by 2 bases, leaving 12 bases between them. CDR3 loop: CASSRFPGTNEKLFF. CDR3 nucleotide sequence: TGCGCCAGCAGCCGGTTTCCGGGGACTAATGAAAAACTGTTTTTT.

In this sample, this clone turned up once. The chain couples TRBV11-3 to TRBJ1-5; D call uncertain. The CDR3 runs 15 residues. Trimming stripped 1 base from V and 0 bases from J, with 7 bases between. The V gene's germline CDR1 is SGHNT and CDR2 YENEEA. The chain's CDR3 is CASSLARYSNQPQHF. DNA for the CDR3: TGTGCCAGCAGCTTAGCCCGGTATAGCAATCAGCCCCAGCATTTT.

This clone was picked up one time. The V gene is TRBV9, the J gene TRBJ2-2; perhaps TRBD1 as D (5 bases). Germline CDR1 SGDLS, CDR2 YYNGEE. Between the trimmed V and J ends, which lost 4 bases and 4 bases, there was a span of 14 bases. CDR3 length: 15 residues. The CDR3 DNA is TGTGCCAGCAGCCAGCAGGGTCAGACCACCGGGGAGCTGTTTTTT. It translates to CASSQQGQTTGELFF.

The V gene is TRBV7-2, the J gene TRBJ2-3; perhaps TRBD1 as D (5 bases). This CDR3 spans 16 amino acids. V shed 1 base and J shed 0 bases, with 11 bases lying between them. Germline lookup yields CDR1 SGHTA and CDR2 FQGNSA. For the CDR3, the DNA is TGTGCCAGCAGCTTAGTGGGGCTGTCTAGCACAGATACGCAGTATTTT. It codes for CASSLVGLSSTDTQYF.

The chain joins TRBV6-1 to TRBJ1-5; 8 bases match TRBD1. J gave up 6 bases and V 4 bases, and 5 bases lay outside the gene matches. The V gene's germline CDR1 is MNHNS and CDR2 SASEGT. The CDR3 runs 14 residues. CDR3 nucleotides: TGTGCCAGCAGTGGACAGGGGATAGGTCAGCCCCAGCATTTT. Protein: CASSGQGIGQPQHF.

The gene calls are TRBV27 and TRBJ1-1, with D possibly matching TRBD1 (5 bases). Germline CDR1 MNHEY, CDR2 SMNVEV (reference sequence). Trimming stripped 3 bases from V and 4 bases from J, with 12 bases between. This CDR3 region has 14 residues. The CDR3 region has the DNA TGTGCCAGCAGTTTCCTCGCAGGGCGCACTGAAGCTTTCTTT. This encodes CASSFLAGRTEAFF.

CDR3 amino acids: CASSVNLVNTEAFF. CDR3 in DNA: TGTGCCAGCAGCGTAAATCTTGTGAACACTGAAGCTTTCTTT. The J gene is TRBJ1-1, the V gene TRBV7-2; D unresolved. This CDR3 has 14 residues. CDR1 is SGHTA, CDR2 FQGNSA, per germline. V was pared by 5 bases and J by 0 bases, with 10 bases between.